One sample yielded the 10 T cell receptor beta chains listed below, sequenced in a study of beta chain features in type 1 diabetes. Study-level points and caveats: The study found moderately but significantly shorter TCRB CDR3s in all four CD4+ subsets of Type 1 diabetes patients.

The entirety of the isolated RNA underwent reverse transcription, so expressed TCRB transcripts were sequenced. Sequencing used immunoSEQ multiplex PCR; TCRdb keeps in-frame clones, though not all of them. The sample lists some 360,000 clones, around 9.6% occurring once. Their antigens are not known. The sample consisted of central memory CD4+ T cells from blood. The receptor source for this set is a man younger than 45 with type 1 diabetes.

The rearrangement uses TRBV28 and TRBJ2-7; 7 positions agree with TRBD1. The CDR3 runs to 16 residues. J lost 4 bases, V lost 4 bases, and 13 bases had no gene match. Germline lookup yields CDR1 MDHEN and CDR2 SYDVKM. The CDR3 here is CASSSPSGTASYEQYF. DNA for the CDR3: TGTGCCAGCAGTTCGCCCTCCGGGACAGCTAGTTACGAGCAGTACTTC.

The V and J genes are TRBV7-2 and TRBJ1-1; 8 positions agree with TRBD1. The trim removed 5 bases at V and 6 bases at J, leaving 20 bases unmatched. The CDR3 has 18 amino acids. The germline V gene has CDR1 SGHTA and CDR2 FQGNSA. Here the CDR3 reads CASSPEGAGTGNRAEAFF. The CDR3 DNA is TGTGCCAGCAGCCCGGAGGGAGCCGGGACAGGAAACCGTGCTGAAGCTTTCTTT. The whole variable domain, remainder taken from reference TRBV7-2 and TRBJ1-1, is GAGVSQSPSNKVTEKGKDVELRCDPISGHTALYWYRQSLGQGLEFLIYFQGNSAPDKSGLPSDRFSAERTGGSVSTLTIQRTQQEDSAVYLCASSPEGAGTGNRAEAFFGQGTRLTVV.

This clone was observed a few times. The chain uses TRBV10-1 and TRBJ2-5, with TRBD2 matching 12 bases. CDR3 length: 14 amino acids. The germline V gene encodes CDR1 WNHNN and CDR2 SYGVQD (reference sequence). Losses at the gene ends were 6 bases for V and 3 bases for J; bases not matched to a gene: 2. The CDR3 protein is CASSSSGREETQYF. DNA for the CDR3: TGCGCCAGCAGCTCTAGCGGGAGGGAAGAGACCCAGTACTTC.

The CDR3 nucleotides read TGCAGCGGTACGCGAAGTGAGCAGTTCTTC. Encoded protein: CSGTRSEQFF. V is TRBV29-1 and J is TRBJ2-1; D remains ambiguous. This CDR3 is 10 amino acids long. Germline V gene sequence: CDR1 SQVTM, CDR2 ANQGSEA. V gave up 7 bases and J gave up 9 bases, with 10 bases separating them.

This chain links TRBV19 with TRBJ2-1, with 8 bases fitting TRBD2. The CDR3 contains 14 residues. Trimming at V came to 7 bases and at J to 5 bases, leaving 7 bases not matched to a gene. Germline loops: CDR1 LNHDA, CDR2 SQIVND (reference sequence). CDR3 in DNA: TGTGCCAGTACCCCAGCGGGAGTGAACAATGAGCAGTTCTTC. It specifies CASTPAGVNNEQFF.

This clone appeared a few times. The chain uses TRBV13 and TRBJ2-7; D is uncertain. The CDR3 runs 14 residues. Germline V gene lookup returns CDR1 PRHDT and CDR2 FYEKMQ (reference sequence). Trimming cost V 5 bases and J 4 bases, with 15 bases left between them. The DNA for the CDR3 is TGTGCCAGCAGCCCTCTAGGGTTGGAGTACGAGCAGTACTTC. It codes for CASSPLGLEYEQYF.

A few counts support this clone. J is TRBJ2-2 and V is TRBV5-4, with 10 bases lining up with TRBD2. Germline CDR1 is SGHNT and CDR2 is YYREEE (reference sequence). CDR3 length: 16 residues. V shed 0 bases, J shed 5 bases, and the junction held 4 bases outside the gene matches. DNA of the CDR3: TGTGCCAGCAGCTTGGATCCAGCGGGAGGGACCGGGGAGCTGTTTTTT. Translation: CASSLDPAGGTGELFF.

This clone was counted a few times. The V call is TRBV5-1, the J call TRBJ1-2, with D possibly TRBD1 on 6 matching bases. The CDR3 totals 15 residues. The V end was cut by 4 bases, the J end by 7 bases, with 20 bases between. From germline, CDR1 is SGHRS and CDR2 YFSETQ. DNA of the CDR3: TGCGCCAGCAGCCCAACCCCCGGACAGCCCTCTGGCTACACCTTC. Translated, it gives CASSPTPGQPSGYTF.

This clone was detected only a few times. The rearrangement joins TRBV7-2 to TRBJ1-2, with 10 bases aligning to TRBD1. Germline-derived CDR1 and CDR2 are SGHTA and FQGNSA. V was pared by 5 bases and J by 3 bases, with 0 bases of the junction left unmatched. The CDR3 is 13 amino acids. The CDR3 sequence is CASSGQGDYGYTF. DNA of the CDR3: TGTGCCAGCAGCGGACAGGGGGACTATGGCTACACCTTC. Together with reference TRBV7-2 and TRBJ1-2, the CDR3 gives the full variable domain: GAGVSQSPSNKVTEKGKDVELRCDPISGHTALYWYRQSLGQGLEFLIYFQGNSAPDKSGLPSDRFSAERTGGSVSTLTIQRTQQEDSAVYLCASSGQGDYGYTFGSGTRLTVV.

This clone was detected a few times. V and J are TRBV28 and TRBJ1-2; 8 bases map to TRBD1. Trimming cost V 5 bases and J 8 bases; bases outside gene matches: 4. The CDR3 has 12 amino acids. CDR1 and CDR2 (germline): MDHEN, SYDVKM. DNA for the CDR3: TGTGCCAGCAGTACAGGGGGTCGGGGCTACACCTTC. This codes for CASSTGGRGYTF.